This T cell receptor (beta chain) was sequenced during a study of tumor-infiltrating lymphocytes in localized non-small cell lung cancer. For the study at large: Patients included smokers and never-smokers with various histologies, some sampled after neoadjuvant chemotherapy. Resected tumor was paired with non-adjacent uninvolved lung from the same patient. Study observations and caveats: Different pieces of the same tissue were used for each assay. No link was found between tumor T-cell fraction and recurrence-free survival.

This CDR3 region has 12 residues. With 8 bases removed from V and 5 bases from J, the gap between germline ends came to 10 bases. Germline V gene data show CDR1 as SEHNR and CDR2 as FQNEAQ (reference sequence). In regard to this clone: Its target is not known.

Data came from immunoSEQ multiplex PCR; TCRdb stores just in-frame clones and leaves some out. The sample lists 20,000 to 25,000 clones, 80% seen once, with less than 3.5% in the top ten. This chain links TRBV7-9 with TRBJ2-1; the D gene is possibly TRBD1 (5 bases). The source material was lung tumor tissue. The sequence was obtained from a human donor with non-small cell lung cancer. The CDR3 DNA reads as TGTGCCAGCTCCAGGGTGGACAATGAGCAGTTCTTC. As protein: CASSRVDNEQFF.